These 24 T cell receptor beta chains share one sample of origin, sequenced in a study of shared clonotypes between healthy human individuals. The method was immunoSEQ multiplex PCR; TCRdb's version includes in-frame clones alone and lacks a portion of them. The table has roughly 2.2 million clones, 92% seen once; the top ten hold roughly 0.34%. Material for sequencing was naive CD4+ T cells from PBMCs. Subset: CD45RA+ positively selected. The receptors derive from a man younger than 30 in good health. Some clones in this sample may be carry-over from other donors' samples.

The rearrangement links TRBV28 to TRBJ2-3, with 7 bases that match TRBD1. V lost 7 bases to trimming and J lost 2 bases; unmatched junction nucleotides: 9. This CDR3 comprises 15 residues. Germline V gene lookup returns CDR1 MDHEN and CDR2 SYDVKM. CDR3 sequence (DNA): TGTGCCAGCACCCCTCGGGGACAGTACACAGATACGCAGTATTTT. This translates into CASTPRGQYTDTQYF. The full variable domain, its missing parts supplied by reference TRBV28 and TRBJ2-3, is DVKVTQSSRYLVKRTGEKVFLECVQDMDHENMFWYRQDPGLGLRLIYFSYDVKMKEKGDIPEGYSVSREKKERFSLILESASTNQTSMYLCASTPRGQYTDTQYFGPGTRLTVL.

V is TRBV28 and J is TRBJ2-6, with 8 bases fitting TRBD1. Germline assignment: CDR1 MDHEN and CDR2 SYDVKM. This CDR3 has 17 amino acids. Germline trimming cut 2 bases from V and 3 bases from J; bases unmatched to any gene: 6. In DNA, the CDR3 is TGTGCCAGCAGTTTACTCGGCAGGGGGCATGGGGCCAACGTCCTGACTTTC. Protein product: CASSLLGRGHGANVLTF.

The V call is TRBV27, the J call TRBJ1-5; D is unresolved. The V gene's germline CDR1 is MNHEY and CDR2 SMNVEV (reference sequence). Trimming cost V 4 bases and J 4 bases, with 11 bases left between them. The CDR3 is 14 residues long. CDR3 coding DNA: TGTGCCAGCAGTTCGAGGCAGTTTAATCAGCCCCAGCATTTT. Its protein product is CASSSRQFNQPQHF.

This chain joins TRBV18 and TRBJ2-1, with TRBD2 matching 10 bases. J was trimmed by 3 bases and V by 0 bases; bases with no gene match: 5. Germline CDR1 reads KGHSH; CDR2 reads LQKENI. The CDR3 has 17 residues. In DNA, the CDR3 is TGTGCCAGCTCACCACCTGAGCGGGAGGGGTTCTACAATGAGCAGTTCTTC. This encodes CASSPPEREGFYNEQFF.

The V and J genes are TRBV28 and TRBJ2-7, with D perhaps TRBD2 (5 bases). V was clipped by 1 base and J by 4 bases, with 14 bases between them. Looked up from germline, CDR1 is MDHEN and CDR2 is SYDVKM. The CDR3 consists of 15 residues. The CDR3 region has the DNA TGTGCCAGCAGTTTATCTTCGGGGAGAGGTTACGAGCAGTACTTC. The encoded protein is CASSLSSGRGYEQYF. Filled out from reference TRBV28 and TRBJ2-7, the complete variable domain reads DVKVTQSSRYLVKRTGEKVFLECVQDMDHENMFWYRQDPGLGLRLIYFSYDVKMKEKGDIPEGYSVSREKKERFSLILESASTNQTSMYLCASSLSSGRGYEQYFGPGTRLTVT.

Here the CDR3 DNA reads TGTGCCAGCAGTTTACGAGCGGGAAGCGGCACAGATACGCAGTATTTT. Its protein product is CASSLRAGSGTDTQYF. The V call is TRBV27, the J call TRBJ2-3; 7 positions match TRBD2. The V and J ends lost 2 bases and 1 base, in that order; junction bases with no gene match: 6. Germline V gene sequence: CDR1 MNHEY, CDR2 SMNVEV (reference sequence). The CDR3 extends over 16 amino acids.

CDR3 sequence (DNA): TGCAGCGCCCGGGCAGGGGGCTTCACAGATACGCAGTATTTT. As protein: CSARAGGFTDTQYF. The J gene is TRBJ2-3, the V gene TRBV29-1, with 8 bases that match TRBD1. J was trimmed by 2 bases and V by 7 bases; bases with no gene match: 8. The CDR3 runs to 14 residues. Germline V CDR1 and CDR2: SQVTM, ANQGSEA.

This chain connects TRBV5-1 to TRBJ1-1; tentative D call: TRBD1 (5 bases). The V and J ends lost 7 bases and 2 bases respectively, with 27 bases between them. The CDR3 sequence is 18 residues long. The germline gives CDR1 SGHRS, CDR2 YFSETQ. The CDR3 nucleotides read TGCGCCAGCGCCCCGCTAGGTCAAGGGACGAAGGGAAACACTGAAGCTTTCTTT. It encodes CASAPLGQGTKGNTEAFF.

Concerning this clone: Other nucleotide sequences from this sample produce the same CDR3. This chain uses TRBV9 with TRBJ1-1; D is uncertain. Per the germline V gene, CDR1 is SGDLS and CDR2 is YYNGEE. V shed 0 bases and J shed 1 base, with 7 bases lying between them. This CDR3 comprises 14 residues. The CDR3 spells CASSVDSTNTEAFF. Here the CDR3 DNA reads TGTGCCAGCAGCGTAGACTCAACGAACACTGAAGCTTTCTTT.

CDR3 sequence: CASSHRLAGDEQFF. CDR3 sequence (DNA): TGCGCCAGCAGCCACCGACTAGCGGGAGATGAGCAGTTCTTC. This chain uses TRBV4-1 with TRBJ2-1; 12 nucleotides line up with TRBD2. Germline CDR1 MGHRA, CDR2 YSYEKL. CDR3 length: 14 residues. V was clipped by 3 bases and J by 8 bases; unmatched bases: 2.

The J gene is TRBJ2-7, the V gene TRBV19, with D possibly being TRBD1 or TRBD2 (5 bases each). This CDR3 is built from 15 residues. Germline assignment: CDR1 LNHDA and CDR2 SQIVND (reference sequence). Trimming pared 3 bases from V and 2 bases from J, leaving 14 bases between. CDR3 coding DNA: TGTGCCAGTAGTATCCGAGGGGTCTCTGCCTACGAGCAGTACTTC. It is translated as CASSIRGVSAYEQYF.

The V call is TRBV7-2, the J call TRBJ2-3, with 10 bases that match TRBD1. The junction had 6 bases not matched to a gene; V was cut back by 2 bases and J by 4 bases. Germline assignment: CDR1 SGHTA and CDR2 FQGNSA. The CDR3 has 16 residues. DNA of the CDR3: TGTGCCAGCAGCTTATTTGGGACAGGGGCAGCAGATACGCAGTATTTT. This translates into CASSLFGTGAADTQYF. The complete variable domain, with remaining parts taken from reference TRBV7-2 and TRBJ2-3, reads GAGVSQSPSNKVTEKGKDVELRCDPISGHTALYWYRQSLGQGLEFLIYFQGNSAPDKSGLPSDRFSAERTGGSVSTLTIQRTQQEDSAVYLCASSLFGTGAADTQYFGPGTRLTVL.

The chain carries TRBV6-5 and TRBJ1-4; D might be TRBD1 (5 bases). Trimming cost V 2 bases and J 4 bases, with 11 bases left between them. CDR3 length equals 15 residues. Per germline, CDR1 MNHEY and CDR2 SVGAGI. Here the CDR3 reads CASSYGGKGNEKLFF. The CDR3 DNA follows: TGTGCCAGCAGTTACGGGGGAAAGGGTAATGAAAAACTGTTTTTT.

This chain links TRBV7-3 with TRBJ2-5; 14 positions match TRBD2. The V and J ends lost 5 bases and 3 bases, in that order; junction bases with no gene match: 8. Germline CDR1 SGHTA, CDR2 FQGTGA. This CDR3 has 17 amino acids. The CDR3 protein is CASSQRPGLAGEETQYF. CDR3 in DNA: TGTGCCAGCAGCCAACGCCCGGGACTAGCGGGAGAAGAGACCCAGTACTTC. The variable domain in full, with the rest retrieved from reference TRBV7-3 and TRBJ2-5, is GAGVSQTPSNKVTEKGKYVELRCDPISGHTALYWYRQSLGQGPEFLIYFQGTGAADDSGLPNDRFFAVRPEGSVSTLKIQRTERGDSAVYLCASSQRPGLAGEETQYFGPGTRLLVL.

As DNA, the CDR3 is TGTGCCAGCTCACCACCGAGGGGGGAAGGAAACACCATATATTTT. Translation gives CASSPPRGEGNTIYF. V and J are TRBV18 and TRBJ1-3; D possibly corresponds to TRBD1 (6 bases). Trimming shortened V by 0 bases and J by 4 bases, and 10 bases separated the two germline ends. The germline V gene has CDR1 KGHSH and CDR2 LQKENI. The CDR3 covers 15 residues.

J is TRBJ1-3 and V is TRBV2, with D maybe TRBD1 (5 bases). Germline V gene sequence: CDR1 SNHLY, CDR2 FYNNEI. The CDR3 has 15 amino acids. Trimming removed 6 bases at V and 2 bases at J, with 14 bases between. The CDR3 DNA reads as TGTGCCAGCAGCAGGACAAGCGGGCCTGGAAACACCATATATTTT. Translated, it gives CASSRTSGPGNTIYF.

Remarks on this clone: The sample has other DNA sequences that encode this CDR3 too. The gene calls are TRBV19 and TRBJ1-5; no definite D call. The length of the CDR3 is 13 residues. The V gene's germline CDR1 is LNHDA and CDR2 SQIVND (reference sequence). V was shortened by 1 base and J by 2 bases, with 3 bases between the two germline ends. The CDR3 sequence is CASSIGGNQPQHF. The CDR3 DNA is TGTGCCAGTAGTATAGGCGGCAATCAGCCCCAGCATTTT.

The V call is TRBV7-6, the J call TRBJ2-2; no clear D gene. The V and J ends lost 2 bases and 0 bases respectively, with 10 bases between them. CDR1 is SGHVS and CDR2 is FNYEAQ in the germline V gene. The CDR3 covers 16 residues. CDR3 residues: CASSLNSPPNTGELFF. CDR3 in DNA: TGTGCCAGCAGCTTAAATTCACCCCCGAACACCGGGGAGCTGTTTTTT.

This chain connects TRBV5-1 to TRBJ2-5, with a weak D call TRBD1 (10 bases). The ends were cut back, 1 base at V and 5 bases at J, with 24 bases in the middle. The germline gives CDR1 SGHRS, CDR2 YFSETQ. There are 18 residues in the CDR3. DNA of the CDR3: TGCGCCAGCAGCTTGAGACAGGGGGCAGCTAGCGGGATGGAGACCCAGTACTTC. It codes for CASSLRQGAASGMETQYF. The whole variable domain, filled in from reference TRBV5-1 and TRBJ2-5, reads KAGVTQTPRYLIKTRGQQVTLSCSPISGHRSVSWYQQTPGQGLQFLFEYFSETQRNKGNFPGRFSGRQFSNSRSEMNVSTLELGDSALYLCASSLRQGAASGMETQYFGPGTRLLVL.

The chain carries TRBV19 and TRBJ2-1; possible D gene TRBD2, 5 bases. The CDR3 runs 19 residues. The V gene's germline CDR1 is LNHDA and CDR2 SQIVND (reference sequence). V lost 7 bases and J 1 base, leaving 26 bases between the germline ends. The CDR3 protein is CASTSWVVAGRESYNEQFF. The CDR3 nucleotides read TGTGCCAGTACTTCCTGGGTAGTGGCGGGCCGAGAGTCCTACAATGAGCAGTTCTTC.

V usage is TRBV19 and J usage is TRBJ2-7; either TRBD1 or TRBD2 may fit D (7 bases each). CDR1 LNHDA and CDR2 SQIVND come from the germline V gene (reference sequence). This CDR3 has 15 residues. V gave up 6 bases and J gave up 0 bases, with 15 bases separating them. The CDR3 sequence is CASSSGTDSSYEQYF. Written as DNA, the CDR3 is TGTGCCAGTAGCAGCGGGACAGACAGCTCCTACGAGCAGTACTTC.

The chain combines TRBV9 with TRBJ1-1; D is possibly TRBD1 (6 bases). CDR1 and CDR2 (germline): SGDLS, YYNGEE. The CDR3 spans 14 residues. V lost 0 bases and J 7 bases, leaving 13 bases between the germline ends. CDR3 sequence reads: CASSVAGEGGEAFF. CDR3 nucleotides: TGTGCCAGCAGCGTAGCAGGGGAAGGGGGTGAAGCTTTCTTT.

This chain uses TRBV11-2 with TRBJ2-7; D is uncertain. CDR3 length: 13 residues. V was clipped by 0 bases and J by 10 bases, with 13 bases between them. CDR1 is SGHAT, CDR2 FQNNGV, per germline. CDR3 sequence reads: CASSLDQRTSQYF. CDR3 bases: TGTGCCAGCAGCTTAGATCAACGGACCTCCCAGTACTTC.

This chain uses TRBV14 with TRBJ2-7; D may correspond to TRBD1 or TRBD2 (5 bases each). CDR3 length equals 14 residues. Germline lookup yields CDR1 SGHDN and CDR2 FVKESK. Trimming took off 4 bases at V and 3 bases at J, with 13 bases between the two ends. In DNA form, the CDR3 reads TGTGCCAGCAGCCCCCCGGGACCCCTCTACGAGCAGTACTTC. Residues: CASSPPGPLYEQYF. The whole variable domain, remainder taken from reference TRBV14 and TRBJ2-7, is EAGVTQFPSHSVIEKGQTVTLRCDPISGHDNLYWYRRVMGKEIKFLLHFVKESKQDESGMPNNRFLAERTGGTYSTLKVQPAELEDSGVYFCASSPPGPLYEQYFGPGTRLTVT.